Shown below are 15 T cell receptor beta chains from a single sample sequenced in a study of CD8 T cells in ankylosing spondylitis (dated 2017 in TCRdb). The paper's findings and limits, for the study overall: A TCR beta motif of eight highly homologous amino acid variants appeared characteristic of blood from ankylosing spondylitis patients.

Library preparation employed 5' RACE. Instrument on record: Illumina HiSeq 2500. TCRdb applied fastp at Q25 and MiXCR to the public reads, then kept only in-frame beta chains. Here each entry gathers all rows of one CDR3 protein and keeps the most common genes and DNA. Within this sample are about 220,000 distinct CDR3 sequences, with about a sixth of them counted one time only. Approximately 40% of the sample comes from the top ten. Antigen specificity for these receptors is unknown. What was sequenced was blood, either unsorted or a sorted T cell fraction (not recorded which). The receptor source for this set is a male donor with ankylosing spondylitis.

This clonotype has more than one count but fewer than ten. V gene TRBV4-3 combines with J gene TRBJ2-1; 7 bases map to TRBD2. V lost 0 bases to trimming and J lost 2 bases; unmatched junction nucleotides: 4. CDR3 length equals 16 residues. Germline lookup yields CDR1 LGHNA and CDR2 YSLEER. CDR3 protein: CASSQDGLGPYNEQFF. CDR3 DNA: TGCGCCAGCAGCCAAGATGGACTAGGACCCTACAATGAGCAGTTCTTC.

The chain employs TRBV30 and TRBJ2-5; D ambiguous. Germline assignment: CDR1 GTSNPN and CDR2 SVGIG (reference sequence). The V end was cut by 1 base, the J end by 3 bases, with 6 bases between. The CDR3 extends over 12 amino acids. This chain's CDR3 is CAWSAMEETQYF. The CDR3 DNA reads as TGTGCCTGGAGTGCAATGGAAGAGACCCAGTACTTC.

This clonotype was recorded a few times. The chain couples TRBV4-1 to TRBJ1-5, with 8 bases identical to TRBD1. V shed 4 bases, J shed 2 bases, and the junction held 7 bases outside the gene matches. CDR1 and CDR2 from the germline V gene are MGHRA and YSYEKL. This CDR3 has 16 residues. The chain's CDR3 is CASSLTPGQGNQPQHF. CDR3 nucleotides: TGCGCCAGCAGCCTTACCCCGGGACAGGGCAATCAGCCCCAGCATTTT.

The chain employs TRBV19 and TRBJ1-5; D remains ambiguous. V was trimmed by 10 bases and J by 1 base, leaving 11 bases between them. CDR3 length: 13 residues. Germline CDR1 LNHDA, CDR2 SQIVND (reference sequence). CDR3 residues: CATQEISNQPQHF. The CDR3 DNA sequence: TGTGCCACTCAAGAGATAAGCAATCAGCCCCAGCATTTT. The entire variable domain, with the rest obtained from reference TRBV19 and TRBJ1-5, is as follows: DGGITQSPKYLFRKEGQNVTLSCEQNLNHDAMYWYRQDPGQGLRLIYYSQIVNDFQKGDIAEGYSVSREKKESFPLTVTSAQKNPTAFYLCATQEISNQPQHFGDGTRLSIL.

The table lists this clonotype with a few counts. The rearrangement links TRBV6-1 to TRBJ2-1; possible D gene TRBD1, 6 bases. The ends were cut back, 5 bases at V and 7 bases at J, with 15 bases in the middle. Per the germline V gene, CDR1 is MNHNS and CDR2 is SASEGT. The CDR3 runs 14 residues. The CDR3 bases are TGTGCCAGCAGTATGGGGGCTAATAAAAATGAGCAGTTCTTC. Amino acid sequence: CASSMGANKNEQFF.

This CDR3 reads CASSLVKGQGTEAFF. For the CDR3, the DNA is TGTGCCAGCAGCTTAGTCAAGGGTCAGGGCACTGAAGCTTTCTTT. V is TRBV7-9 and J is TRBJ1-1, with D perhaps matching TRBD1 (5 bases). The CDR3 runs 15 residues. Per the germline V gene, CDR1 is SEHNR and CDR2 is FQNEAQ (reference sequence). Trimming stripped 1 base from V and 4 bases from J, with 13 bases between.

Only a few counts were recorded for this clonotype. The rearrangement links TRBV18 to TRBJ1-1; weak D call: TRBD1 (6 bases). The germline CDR1 and CDR2 sequences are KGHSH and LQKENI. V lost 4 bases to trimming and J lost 4 bases, with 16 bases between them. This CDR3 contains 15 residues. The DNA for the CDR3 is TGTGCCAGCTCACTAATACAGGGAGGGGGCACTGAAGCTTTCTTT. The encoded protein is CASSLIQGGGTEAFF.

This clonotype showed up just a few times. J is TRBJ2-7 and V is TRBV27; no firm D call. The CDR3 runs 17 residues. CDR1 MNHEY and CDR2 SMNVEV come from the germline V gene (reference sequence). Trimming removed 5 bases from V and 0 bases from J, with 20 bases in between. The CDR3, as DNA: TGTGCCAGCAGTCCCCTATTCGTGTCCAGCTACTCCTACGAGCAGTACTTC. This encodes CASSPLFVSSYSYEQYF.

V and J are TRBV7-3 and TRBJ2-2; 8 positions agree with TRBD1. The CDR3 runs 15 residues. Germline V gives CDR1 SGHTA, CDR2 FQGTGA. V was pared by 2 bases and J by 6 bases, with 5 bases of the junction left unmatched. This CDR3 is CASSLLTGGPGELFF. The CDR3 DNA reads TGTGCCAGCAGCTTACTCACAGGGGGGCCCGGGGAGCTGTTTTTT.

This clonotype was picked up a small number of times. J is TRBJ2-5 and V is TRBV6-4; the D call may be TRBD1 or TRBD2 (5 bases each). There are 14 residues in the CDR3. The germline gives CDR1 MRHNA, CDR2 SNTAGT. V was clipped by 8 bases and J by 0 bases, with 13 bases between them. The CDR3 reads CASPLRGNQETQYF. The CDR3 coding sequence is TGTGCCAGCCCCCTGAGGGGCAACCAAGAGACCCAGTACTTC.

This clonotype was detected only a few times. J is TRBJ2-1 and V is TRBV4-1; the match to TRBD2 covers 7 bases. With V trimmed by 4 bases and J by 2 bases, 17 bases remained unmatched. CDR1 and CDR2 from the germline V gene are MGHRA and YSYEKL. CDR3 length equals 19 residues. The CDR3 DNA reads TGCGCCAGCAGCCCGACGGGGGGTATAACCTCCTCCACCTACAATGAGCAGTTCTTC. Protein product: CASSPTGGITSSTYNEQFF.

This clonotype was seen only a few times. The chain carries TRBV20-1 and TRBJ1-6; perhaps TRBD1 as D (5 bases). Deletions cut 0 bases from V and 1 base from J, with 10 bases between. Germline V gene sequence: CDR1 DFQATT, CDR2 SNEGSKA (reference sequence). CDR3 length equals 16 residues. The CDR3 region is CSAREGPLSYNSPLHF. The CDR3 DNA sequence: TGCAGTGCTAGAGAGGGGCCCTTATCCTATAATTCACCCCTCCACTTT.

The genes are TRBV6-5 and TRBJ1-2, with a weak D call TRBD1 (6 bases). CDR1 is MNHEY and CDR2 is SVGAGI in the germline V gene. The germline V and J ends were trimmed by 0 bases and 3 bases, with 14 bases remaining between them. CDR3 length: 16 residues. This CDR3 reads CASSYSGRGADYGYTF. The CDR3 nucleotides read TGTGCCAGCAGTTACTCGGGCCGGGGGGCGGACTATGGCTACACCTTC.

This clonotype has a handful of counts. The chain couples TRBV7-8 to TRBJ1-6; D is unclear. Germline CDR1 is SGHVS and CDR2 is FQNEAQ. The CDR3 is made up of 13 amino acids. The V gene lost 2 bases and the J gene lost 8 bases, with 7 bases spanning the gap. The DNA for the CDR3 is TGTGCCAGCAGCTTATCTGCACATTCACCCCTCCACTTT. Protein product: CASSLSAHSPLHF.

The sample holds many counts of this clonotype. The rearrangement uses TRBV27 and TRBJ1-1; D gene ambiguous. The CDR3 runs 13 residues. V was cut by 1 base and J by 1 base, with 4 bases left in between. The germline V gene encodes CDR1 MNHEY and CDR2 SMNVEV (reference sequence). The CDR3 nucleotides read TGTGCCAGCAGTTTATTTCGGAACACTGAAGCTTTCTTT. It encodes CASSLFRNTEAFF.